Reported below is one T cell receptor beta chain. This CDR3 is built from 15 residues. CDR1 is SGHVS and CDR2 is FQNEAQ in the germline V gene. Deletions cut 1 base from V and 7 bases from J, with 11 bases between. The data were obtained in a study of blood T cell repertoires in COVID-19. The data were produced by immunoSEQ multiplex PCR, yet TCRdb's version contains in-frame clones alone and is incomplete. The sample records approximately 400,000 clones, 85% to 90% being singletons. Clinical histories supplied by participants themselves formed the basis of cohort assignment. This TCR derives from a woman aged 18-29 years who had recovered from COVID-19. The material sequenced was PBMCs or T cells enriched from blood (not recorded which). V is TRBV7-8 and J is TRBJ1-6; no clear D gene. The CDR3 is CASSLVGRNNSPLHF. The CDR3 bases are TGTGCCAGCAGCTTAGTGGGCCGAAACAATTCACCCCTCCACTTT.